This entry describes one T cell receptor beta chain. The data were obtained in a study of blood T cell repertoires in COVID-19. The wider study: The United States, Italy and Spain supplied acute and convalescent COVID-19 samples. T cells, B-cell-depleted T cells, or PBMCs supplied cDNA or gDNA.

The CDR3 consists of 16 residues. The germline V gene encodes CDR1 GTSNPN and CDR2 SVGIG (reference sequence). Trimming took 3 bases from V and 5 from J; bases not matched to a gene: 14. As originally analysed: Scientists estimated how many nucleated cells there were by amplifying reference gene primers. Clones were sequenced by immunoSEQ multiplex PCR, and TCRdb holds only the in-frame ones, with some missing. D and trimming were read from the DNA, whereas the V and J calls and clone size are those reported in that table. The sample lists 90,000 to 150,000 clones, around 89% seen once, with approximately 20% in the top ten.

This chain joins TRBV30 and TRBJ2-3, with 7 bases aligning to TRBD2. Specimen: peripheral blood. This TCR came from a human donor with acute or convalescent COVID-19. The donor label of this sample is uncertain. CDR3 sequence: CAWRLRERDSVDTQYF. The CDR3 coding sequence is TGTGCCTGGAGGTTAAGGGAGCGGGACTCTGTAGATACGCAGTATTTT.